Listed here is a single T cell receptor (beta chain). The antigen is undetermined. Expressed TCRB transcripts were sequenced because the isolated RNA had all been reverse transcribed beforehand. The read count averaged about 3.3 million across naive, central memory and regulatory T cell samples. Method: immunoSEQ multiplex PCR; TCRdb's copy keeps in-frame clones and lacks some. The data hold about 340,000 clones, with roughly a tenth observed a single time. The germline V and J ends were trimmed by 0 bases and 0 bases, with 17 bases remaining between them. Germline values: CDR1 SGHVS, CDR2 FQNEAQ. The CDR3 runs to 18 residues. The data are from a study of beta chain features in type 1 diabetes. Across the study: Sorted cells from all samples, numbering 107,917,701, were examined.

Study-wide points: Among patients, naive, central memory and Treg TCRB repertoires appeared more similar than among healthy donors. Shortening that was moderate but significant affected the TCRB CDR3s of Type 1 diabetes patients in all four CD4+ subsets.

Sorting gave populations that all exceeded 98% purity. This TCR derives from a man aged 30 to 45 with type 1 diabetes. The sample was central memory CD4+ T cells from blood. V and J are TRBV7-8 and TRBJ1-2, with a weak D call TRBD1 (5 bases). In DNA, the CDR3 is TGTGCCAGCAGCTTAGCGAGGGAGGGACTTTCTTCTAACTATGGCTACACCTTC. It encodes CASSLAREGLSSNYGYTF.